This T cell receptor (beta chain) was sequenced for a study of T cell clonotyping in hematopoietic cell transplantation. TCRdb keeps only in-frame clones here, not all; method: immunoSEQ multiplex PCR. The sample lists about 45,000 clones; roughly 80% were seen once. Time point here: recipient sample about 28 days before transplant, after cytoreduction. Specimen: peripheral blood mononuclear cells, collected before stem cell transplant. The TCR was taken from a man in his fifties or sixties with myelodysplastic syndrome. Some clones in this sample may be carry-over from other donors' samples.

CDR3 region: CASPAYVFNNEQFF. CDR3 in DNA: TGTGCCAGTCCTGCTTACGTGTTTAACAATGAGCAGTTCTTC. The chain is built from TRBV27 and TRBJ2-1; no definite D call. The CDR3 has 14 residues. Trimming removed 9 bases at V and 5 bases at J, with 17 bases between. Per germline, CDR1 MNHEY and CDR2 SMNVEV (reference sequence).